This is a list of T cell receptor beta chains from one sample in a study of blood T cell repertoires in COVID-19. Some clones are missing from TCRdb's copy, which holds only in-frame ones; the method was immunoSEQ multiplex PCR. The data show approximately 230,000 clones, roughly 80% seen once. Sequencing used peripheral blood. These receptors were obtained from a man older than 75 with acute or convalescent COVID-19. Both conserved end residues are part of each CDR3. A D gene is named only where the DNA matches it firmly. Clone size is not always given. Where it is, it says once, few, many or a class for expanded clones.

j_call: TRBJ2-1
d_call: TRBD2
v_call: TRBV2
clone_size: -
cdr3_nt: TGTGCCAGCAGCGAGACTAGCGGAAACTACAATGAGCAGTTCTTC
cdr3_aa: CASSETSGNYNEQFF

j_call: TRBJ2-2
d_call: -
v_call: TRBV7-8
clone_size: -
cdr3_nt: TGTGCCAGCAGCCCCCGGTTCGGGCGGGCTGGGATCGGGGAGCTGTTTTTT
cdr3_aa: CASSPRFGRAGIGELFF

j_call: TRBJ2-6
d_call: -
v_call: TRBV19
clone_size: -
cdr3_nt: TGTGCCAGTAGGTCTACTTTTGCGGCCGGGGCCAACGTCCTGACTTTC
cdr3_aa: CASRSTFAAGANVLTF

j_call: TRBJ1-1
d_call: TRBD1
v_call: TRBV6-4
clone_size: -
cdr3_nt: TGTGCCAGCAGGGGACAGGGGGCCACTGAAGCTTTCTTT
cdr3_aa: CASRGQGATEAFF

j_call: TRBJ1-3
d_call: TRBD1
v_call: TRBV3-1/TRBV3-2
clone_size: -
cdr3_nt: TGTGCCAGCAGCTTGACAGGGGGTGGTGGAAACACCATATATTTT
cdr3_aa: CASSLTGGGGNTIYF

j_call: TRBJ1-1
d_call: -
v_call: TRBV11-2
clone_size: few
cdr3_nt: TGTGCCAGCAGCGTCCTACCCGGCACTGAAGCTTTCTTT
cdr3_aa: CASSVLPGTEAFF

j_call: TRBJ2-2
d_call: TRBD2
v_call: TRBV28
clone_size: -
cdr3_nt: TGTGCCAGCAGTTCCGCGGGGGACCTGGCCGGGGAGCTGTTTTTT
cdr3_aa: CASSSAGDLAGELFF

j_call: TRBJ2-5
d_call: -
v_call: TRBV6-5
clone_size: -
cdr3_nt: TGTGCCAGCCTCCCCAGGCTTGCAGAGACCCAGTACTTC
cdr3_aa: CASLPRLAETQYF

j_call: TRBJ2-5
d_call: TRBD2
v_call: TRBV3-1/TRBV3-2
clone_size: -
cdr3_nt: TGTGCCAGCAGCCTCCGGACTAGCGGGCCCCGCGGGTCCCAGTACTTC
cdr3_aa: CASSLRTSGPRGSQYF

j_call: TRBJ1-4
d_call: -
v_call: TRBV5-1
clone_size: once
cdr3_nt: TGCGCCAGCAGCTTGCGTGGACAGAATAATGAAAAACTGTTTTTT
cdr3_aa: CASSLRGQNNEKLFF

j_call: TRBJ1-2
d_call: -
v_call: TRBV18
clone_size: -
cdr3_nt: TGTGCCAGCTCACCACCTTCTACCGCCGACTATGGCTACACCTTC
cdr3_aa: CASSPPSTADYGYTF

j_call: TRBJ1-1
d_call: -
v_call: TRBV19
clone_size: -
cdr3_nt: TGTGCCAGTAGTTCTCCACAGATGTACACTGAAGCTTTCTTT
cdr3_aa: CASSSPQMYTEAFF

j_call: TRBJ1-2
d_call: -
v_call: TRBV2
clone_size: -
cdr3_nt: TGTGCCAGCAGTGAAGCGGAGGGGATTAACGGCTACACCTTC
cdr3_aa: CASSEAEGINGYTF

j_call: TRBJ1-5
d_call: TRBD1
v_call: TRBV10-3
clone_size: once
cdr3_nt: TGTGCCATCAACAACACAGGGGCCTCCTATAGCAATCAGCCCCAGCATTTT
cdr3_aa: CAINNTGASYSNQPQHF

j_call: TRBJ2-3
d_call: -
v_call: TRBV18
clone_size: few
cdr3_nt: TGTGCCAGCTCACGGCCGTTTAGCCCGAGAGATACGCAGTATTTT
cdr3_aa: CASSRPFSPRDTQYF

j_call: TRBJ1-1
d_call: -
v_call: TRBV2
clone_size: -
cdr3_nt: TGTGCCAGCAGGGCCCGGAGTTTGAACACTGAAGCTTTCTTT
cdr3_aa: CASRARSLNTEAFF

j_call: TRBJ2-7
d_call: -
v_call: TRBV2
clone_size: -
cdr3_nt: TGTGCCAGCAGTGAGGCGGGGACCGAGCAGTACTTC
cdr3_aa: CASSEAGTEQYF

j_call: TRBJ2-3
d_call: TRBD1
v_call: TRBV7-9
clone_size: -
cdr3_nt: TGTGCCAGCAGCTTAGCCGGACAGGGAGGAAATACGCAGTATTTT
cdr3_aa: CASSLAGQGGNTQYF

j_call: TRBJ1-6
d_call: -
v_call: TRBV27
clone_size: once
cdr3_nt: TGTGCCAGCAGTTTTTCGAATTCACCCCTCCACTTT
cdr3_aa: CASSFSNSPLHF

j_call: TRBJ2-5
d_call: TRBD1
v_call: TRBV19
clone_size: -
cdr3_nt: TGTGCCAGTAGTATATCCCCCTTCAGGGGGCTAGGGGAGACCCAGTACTTC
cdr3_aa: CASSISPFRGLGETQYF

j_call: TRBJ1-3
d_call: TRBD1
v_call: TRBV5-1
clone_size: -
cdr3_nt: TGCGCCAGCAGCACGAGGACAGGGGGGGAATTGGATTTT
cdr3_aa: CASSTRTGGELDF

j_call: TRBJ1-1
d_call: -
v_call: TRBV5-1
clone_size: -
cdr3_nt: TGCGCCAGCAGCCCTATGACAGTAAACACTGAAGCTTTCTTT
cdr3_aa: CASSPMTVNTEAFF

j_call: TRBJ2-7
d_call: -
v_call: TRBV6-5
clone_size: once
cdr3_nt: TGTGCCAGCAGTTACAGACTTCTTTACTCCTACGAGCAGTACTTC
cdr3_aa: CASSYRLLYSYEQYF

j_call: TRBJ1-1
d_call: -
v_call: TRBV7-2
clone_size: -
cdr3_nt: TGTGCCAGCAGCTTATCGGCGACTCCCATGAACACTGAAGCTTTCTTT
cdr3_aa: CASSLSATPMNTEAFF

j_call: TRBJ2-7
d_call: -
v_call: TRBV6-6
clone_size: -
cdr3_nt: TGTGCCAGCAGCCCGGCCGGAGGCGGGGCCTACGAGCAGTACTTC
cdr3_aa: CASSPAGGGAYEQYF

j_call: TRBJ2-7
d_call: -
v_call: TRBV7-9
clone_size: once
cdr3_nt: TGTGCCAGCAGCTTGCCAGGGAAACCCTACGAGCAGTACTTC
cdr3_aa: CASSLPGKPYEQYF

j_call: TRBJ2-2
d_call: -
v_call: TRBV9
clone_size: -
cdr3_nt: TGTGCCAGCAGCGGAAGACATCCGAACACCGGGGAGCTGTTTTTT
cdr3_aa: CASSGRHPNTGELFF

j_call: TRBJ1-1
d_call: TRBD1
v_call: TRBV7-9
clone_size: -
cdr3_nt: TGTGCCAGCAGCCCGACAGGGCGGTCGGCCTCGAGCACTGAAGCTTTCTTT
cdr3_aa: CASSPTGRSASSTEAFF

j_call: TRBJ1-6
d_call: -
v_call: TRBV19
clone_size: few
cdr3_nt: TGTGCCAGTAACCCTAGTCCAGGAAGGGGGAATTCACCCCTCCACTTT
cdr3_aa: CASNPSPGRGNSPLHF